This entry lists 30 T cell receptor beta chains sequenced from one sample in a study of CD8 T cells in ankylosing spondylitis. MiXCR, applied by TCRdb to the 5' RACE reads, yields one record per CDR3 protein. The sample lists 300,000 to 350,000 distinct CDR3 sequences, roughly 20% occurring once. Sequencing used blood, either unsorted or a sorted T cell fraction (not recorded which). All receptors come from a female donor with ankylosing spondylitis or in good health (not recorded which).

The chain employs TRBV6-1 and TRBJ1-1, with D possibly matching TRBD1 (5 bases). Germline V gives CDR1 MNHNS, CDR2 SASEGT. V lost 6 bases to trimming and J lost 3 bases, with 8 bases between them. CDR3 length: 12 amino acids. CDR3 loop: CASSFRDTEAFF. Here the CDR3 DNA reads TGTGCCAGCAGCTTCAGGGACACTGAAGCTTTCTTT.

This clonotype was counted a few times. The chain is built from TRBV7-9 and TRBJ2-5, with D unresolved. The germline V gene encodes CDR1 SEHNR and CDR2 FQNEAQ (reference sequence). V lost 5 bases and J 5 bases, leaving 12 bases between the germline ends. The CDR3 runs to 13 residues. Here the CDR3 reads CASSGLVRETQYF. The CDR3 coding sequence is TGTGCCAGCAGCGGCCTAGTCAGGGAGACCCAGTACTTC.

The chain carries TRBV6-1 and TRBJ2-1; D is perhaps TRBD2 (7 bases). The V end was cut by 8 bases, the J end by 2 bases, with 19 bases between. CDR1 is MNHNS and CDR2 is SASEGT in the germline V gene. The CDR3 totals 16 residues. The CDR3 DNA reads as TGTGCCAGCCGCGGGGGCAGGGAGTCCCCCTACAATGAGCAGTTCTTC. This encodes CASRGGRESPYNEQFF.

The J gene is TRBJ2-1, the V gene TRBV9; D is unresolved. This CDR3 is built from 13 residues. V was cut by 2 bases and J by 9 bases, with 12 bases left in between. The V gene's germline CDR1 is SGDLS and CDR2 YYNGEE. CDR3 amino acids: CASSVTELGEQFF. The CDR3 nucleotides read TGTGCCAGCAGCGTTACAGAGTTGGGTGAGCAGTTCTTC.

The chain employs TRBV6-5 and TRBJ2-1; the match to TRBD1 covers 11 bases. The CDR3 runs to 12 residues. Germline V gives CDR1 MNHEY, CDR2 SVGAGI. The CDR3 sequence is CAAGTGGNEQFF. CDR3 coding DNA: TGTGCTGCCGGGACAGGGGGCAATGAGCAGTTCTTC.

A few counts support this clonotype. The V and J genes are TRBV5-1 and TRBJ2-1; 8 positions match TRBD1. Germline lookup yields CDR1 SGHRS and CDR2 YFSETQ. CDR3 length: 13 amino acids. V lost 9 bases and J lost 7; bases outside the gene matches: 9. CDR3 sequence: CATSGQGANEQFF. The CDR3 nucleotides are TGCGCCACCTCGGGGCAGGGGGCGAATGAGCAGTTCTTC.

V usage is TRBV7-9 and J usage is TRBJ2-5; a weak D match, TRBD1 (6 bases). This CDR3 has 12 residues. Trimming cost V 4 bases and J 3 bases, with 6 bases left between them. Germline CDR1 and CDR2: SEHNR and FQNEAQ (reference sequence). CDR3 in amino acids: CASSSGEETQYF. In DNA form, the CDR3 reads TGTGCCAGCAGCTCAGGGGAAGAGACCCAGTACTTC.

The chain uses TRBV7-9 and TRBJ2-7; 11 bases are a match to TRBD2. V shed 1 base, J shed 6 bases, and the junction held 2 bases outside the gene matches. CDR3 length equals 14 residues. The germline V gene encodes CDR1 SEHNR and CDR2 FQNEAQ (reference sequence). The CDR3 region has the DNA TGTGCCAGCAGCTTAGTAGGGACTAGCGGCGAGCAGTACTTC. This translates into CASSLVGTSGEQYF.

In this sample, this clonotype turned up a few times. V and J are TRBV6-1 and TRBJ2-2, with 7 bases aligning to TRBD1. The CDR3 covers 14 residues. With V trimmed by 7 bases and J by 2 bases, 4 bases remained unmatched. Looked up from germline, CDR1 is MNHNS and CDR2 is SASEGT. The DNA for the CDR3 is TGTGCCAGCAAAAACAGGGGAAACACCGGGGAGCTGTTTTTT. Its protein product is CASKNRGNTGELFF.

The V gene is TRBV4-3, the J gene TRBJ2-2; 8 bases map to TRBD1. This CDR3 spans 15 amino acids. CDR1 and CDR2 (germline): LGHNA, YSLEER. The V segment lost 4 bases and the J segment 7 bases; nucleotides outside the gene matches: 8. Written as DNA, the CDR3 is TGCGCCAGCAGCCCCGACAGGGGTGCGGTCGGGGAGCTGTTTTTT. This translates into CASSPDRGAVGELFF.

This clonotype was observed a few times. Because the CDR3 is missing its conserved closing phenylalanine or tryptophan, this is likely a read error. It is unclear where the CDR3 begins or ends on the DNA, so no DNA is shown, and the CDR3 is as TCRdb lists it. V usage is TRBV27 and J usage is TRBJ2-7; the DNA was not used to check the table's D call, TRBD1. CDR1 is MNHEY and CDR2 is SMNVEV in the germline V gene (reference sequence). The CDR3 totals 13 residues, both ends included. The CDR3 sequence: CASSPGEDGDLLI.

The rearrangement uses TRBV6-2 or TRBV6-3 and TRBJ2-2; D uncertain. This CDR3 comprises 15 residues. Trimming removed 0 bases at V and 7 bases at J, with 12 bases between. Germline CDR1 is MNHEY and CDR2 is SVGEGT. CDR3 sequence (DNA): TGTGCCAGCAGTTACTCGGTGGGCCCAAACGGGGAGCTGTTTTTT. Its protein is CASSYSVGPNGELFF.

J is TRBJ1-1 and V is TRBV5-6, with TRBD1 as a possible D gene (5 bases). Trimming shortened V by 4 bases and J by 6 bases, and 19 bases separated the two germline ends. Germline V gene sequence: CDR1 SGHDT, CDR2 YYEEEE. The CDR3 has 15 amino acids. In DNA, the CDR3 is TGTGCCAGCAGCCCGGGGACGACGGGAACGGCTGAAGCTTTCTTT. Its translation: CASSPGTTGTAEAFF.

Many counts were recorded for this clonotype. The CDR3 sequence is CSAPREAGRGYGYTF. The CDR3 coding sequence is TGCAGTGCCCCGAGGGAGGCAGGGAGGGGCTATGGCTACACCTTC. V usage is TRBV20-1 and J usage is TRBJ1-2, with TRBD1 as a possible D gene (5 bases). This CDR3 has 15 residues. V was cut by 6 bases and J by 4 bases, with 21 bases left in between. The germline gives CDR1 DFQATT, CDR2 SNEGSKA (reference sequence).

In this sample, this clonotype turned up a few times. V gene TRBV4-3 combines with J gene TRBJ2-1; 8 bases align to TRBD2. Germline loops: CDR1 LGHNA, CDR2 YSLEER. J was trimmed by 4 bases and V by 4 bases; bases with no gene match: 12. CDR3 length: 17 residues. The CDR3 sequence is CASSLGKPLADYNEQFF. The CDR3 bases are TGCGCCAGCAGCCTCGGAAAACCACTAGCGGATTACAATGAGCAGTTCTTC.

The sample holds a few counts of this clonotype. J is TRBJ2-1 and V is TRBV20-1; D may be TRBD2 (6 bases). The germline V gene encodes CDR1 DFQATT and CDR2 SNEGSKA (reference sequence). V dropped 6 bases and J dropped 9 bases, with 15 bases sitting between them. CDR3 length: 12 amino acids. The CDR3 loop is CSAHPTGVEQFF. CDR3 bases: TGCAGTGCACATCCGACGGGAGTTGAGCAGTTCTTC.

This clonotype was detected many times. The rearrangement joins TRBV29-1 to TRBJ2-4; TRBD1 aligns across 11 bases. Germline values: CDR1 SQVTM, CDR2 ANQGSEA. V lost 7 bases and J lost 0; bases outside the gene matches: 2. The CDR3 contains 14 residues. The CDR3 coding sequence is TGCAGCGCTGGGACAGGGGGAGCCAAAAACATTCAGTACTTC. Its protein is CSAGTGGAKNIQYF.

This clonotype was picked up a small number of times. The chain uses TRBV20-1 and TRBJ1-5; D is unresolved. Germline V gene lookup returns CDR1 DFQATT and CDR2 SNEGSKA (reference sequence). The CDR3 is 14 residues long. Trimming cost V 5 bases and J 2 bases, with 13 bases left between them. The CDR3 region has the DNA TGCAGTGCTCAGGATGGGGTTGGCAATCAGCCCCAGCATTTT. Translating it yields CSAQDGVGNQPQHF.

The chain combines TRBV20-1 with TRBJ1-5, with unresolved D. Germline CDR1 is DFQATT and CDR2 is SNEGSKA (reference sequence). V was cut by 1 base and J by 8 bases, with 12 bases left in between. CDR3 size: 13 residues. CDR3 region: CSARVPGWKPQHF. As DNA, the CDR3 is TGCAGTGCTAGAGTTCCGGGTTGGAAGCCCCAGCATTTT.

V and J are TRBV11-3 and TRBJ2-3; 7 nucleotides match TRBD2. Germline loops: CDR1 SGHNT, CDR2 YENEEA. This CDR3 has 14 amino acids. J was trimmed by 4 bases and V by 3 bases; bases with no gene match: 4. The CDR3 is CASSFGGSSDTQYF. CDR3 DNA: TGTGCCAGCAGCTTCGGCGGGAGTTCAGATACGCAGTATTTT. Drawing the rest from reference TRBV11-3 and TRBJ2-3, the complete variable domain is EAGVVQSPRYKIIEKKQPVAFWCNPISGHNTLYWYLQNLGQGPELLIRYENEEAVDDSQLPKDRFSAERLKGVDSTLKIQPAELGDSAVYLCASSFGGSSDTQYFGPGTRLTVL.

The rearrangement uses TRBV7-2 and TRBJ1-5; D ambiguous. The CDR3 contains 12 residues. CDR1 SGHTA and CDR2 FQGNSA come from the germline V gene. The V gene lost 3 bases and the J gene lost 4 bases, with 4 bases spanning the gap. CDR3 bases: TGTGCCAGCAGCTTTTTTAATCAGCCCCAGCATTTT. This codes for CASSFFNQPQHF.

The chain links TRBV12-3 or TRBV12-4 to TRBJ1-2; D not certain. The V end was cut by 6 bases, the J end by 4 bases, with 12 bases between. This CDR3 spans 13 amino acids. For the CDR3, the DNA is TGTGCCAGCAGCTCCGAAGAGTCCTATGGCTACACCTTC. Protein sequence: CASSSEESYGYTF.

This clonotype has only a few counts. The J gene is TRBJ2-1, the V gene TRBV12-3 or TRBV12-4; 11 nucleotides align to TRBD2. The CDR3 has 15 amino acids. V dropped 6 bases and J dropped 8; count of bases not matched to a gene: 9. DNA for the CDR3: TGTGCCAGCAGCTATACTAGCGGGAGTATCTATGAGCAGTTCTTC. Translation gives CASSYTSGSIYEQFF.

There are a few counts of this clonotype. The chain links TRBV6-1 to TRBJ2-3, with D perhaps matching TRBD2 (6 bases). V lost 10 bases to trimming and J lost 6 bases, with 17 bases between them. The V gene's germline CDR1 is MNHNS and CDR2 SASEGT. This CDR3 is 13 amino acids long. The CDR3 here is CAIGVAGLDTQYF. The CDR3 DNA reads TGTGCCATCGGCGTGGCGGGATTGGATACGCAGTATTTT.

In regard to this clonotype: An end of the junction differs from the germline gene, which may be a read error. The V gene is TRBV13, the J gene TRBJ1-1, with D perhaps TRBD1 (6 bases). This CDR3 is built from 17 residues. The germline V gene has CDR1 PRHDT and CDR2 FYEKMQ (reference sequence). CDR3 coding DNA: TGTGCCAGCAGCGTAGGGGGGGACGGACAGAGGAACACTGAAGCTTTCTTT. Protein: CASSVGGDGQRNTEAFF.

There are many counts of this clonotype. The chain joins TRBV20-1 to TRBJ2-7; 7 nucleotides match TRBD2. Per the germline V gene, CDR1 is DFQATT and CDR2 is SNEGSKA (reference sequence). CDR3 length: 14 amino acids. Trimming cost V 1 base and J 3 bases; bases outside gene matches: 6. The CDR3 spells CSARASGEVYEQYF. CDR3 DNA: TGCAGTGCTAGAGCTAGCGGCGAGGTCTACGAGCAGTACTTC.

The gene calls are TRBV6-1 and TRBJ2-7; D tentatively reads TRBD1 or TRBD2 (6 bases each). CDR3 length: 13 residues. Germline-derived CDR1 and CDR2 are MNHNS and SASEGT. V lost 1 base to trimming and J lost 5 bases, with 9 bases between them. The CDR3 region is CASSEGRGNEQYF. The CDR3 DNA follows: TGTGCCAGCAGTGAAGGGAGGGGGAACGAGCAGTACTTC.

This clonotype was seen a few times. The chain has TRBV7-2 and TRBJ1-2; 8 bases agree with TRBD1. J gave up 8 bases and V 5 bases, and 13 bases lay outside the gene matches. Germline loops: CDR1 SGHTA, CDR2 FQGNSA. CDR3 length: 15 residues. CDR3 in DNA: TGTGCCAGCAGCCGACCGGGACAGGTGACGTACGGCTACACCTTC. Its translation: CASSRPGQVTYGYTF.

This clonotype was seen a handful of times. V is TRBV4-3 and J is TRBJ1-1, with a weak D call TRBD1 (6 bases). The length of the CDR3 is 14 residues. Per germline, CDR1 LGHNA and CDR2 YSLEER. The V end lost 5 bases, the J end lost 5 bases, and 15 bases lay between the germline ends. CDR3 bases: TGCGCCAGCAGCTCCCGAGCGAGGGGGACTGAAGCTTTCTTT. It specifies CASSSRARGTEAFF.

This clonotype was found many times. The CDR3 reads CAISEGTSGSYEQYF. CDR3 in DNA: TGTGCCATCAGTGAAGGGACTAGCGGCTCCTACGAGCAGTACTTC. This chain uses TRBV10-3 with TRBJ2-7; 11 bases map to TRBD2. This CDR3 is built from 15 residues. V lost 3 bases, J lost 0 bases, and 1 base stayed unmatched. Germline values: CDR1 ENHRY, CDR2 SYGVKD.